This T cell receptor beta chain is from a study of regulatory T cells in long-lasting Graves disease. Time point reported: newly diagnosed GD, antithyroid drugs for less than 3 months. Scientists built the TCR library using RNA that was extracted from PBMCs. Combining iRepertoire HTBI primers with Arm-PCR of CDR3 regions, the authors built TCR beta libraries. Using its own MiXCR run on the multiplex PCR reads, TCRdb lists one record per CDR3 protein. The sample records around 450,000 distinct CDR3 sequences, under 20% being singletons. Study results and limitations: Not thyroid tissue but only peripheral blood was studied. Among persistent patients, a larger number of public clonotypes were shared (approximately 3,000) than among newly diagnosed patients (about 1,000).

This clonotype was seen many times. As yet, its antigen is unknown. These data also formed part of another study, on T cells in Graves' hyperthyroidism and ophthalmopathy. This second report adds: First-round RT-PCR of the TCR CDR3 relied on the HTBI primer set.

The source was peripheral blood mononuclear cells (PBMCs), collected at new diagnosis, from a patient treated with antithyroid drugs. This sequence was found in a man aged 40-55 years with Graves disease.

CDR3 DNA sequence: TGTGCCAGCAGTGTATCGGGAATGAACACCGGGGAGCTGTTTTTT. It encodes CASSVSGMNTGELFF. This sequence joins TRBV2 and TRBJ2-2; D perhaps matches TRBD2 (5 bases). The CDR3 is 15 amino acids. Trimming left V 4 bases short and J 1 base short, with 10 bases between. Looked up from germline, CDR1 is SNHLY and CDR2 is FYNNEI. Combining the CDR3 with reference TRBV2 and TRBJ2-2 gives the whole variable domain EPEVTQTPSHQVTQMGQEVILRCVPISNHLYFYWYRQILGQKVEFLVSFYNNEISEKSEIFDDQFSVERPDGSNFTLKIRSTKLEDSAMYFCASSVSGMNTGELFFGEGSRLTVL.